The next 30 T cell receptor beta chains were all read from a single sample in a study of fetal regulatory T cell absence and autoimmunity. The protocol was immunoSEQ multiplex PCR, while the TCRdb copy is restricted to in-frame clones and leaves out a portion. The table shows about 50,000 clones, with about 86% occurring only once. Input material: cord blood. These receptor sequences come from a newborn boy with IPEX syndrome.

In DNA, the CDR3 is TGTGCCAGCAGTGGAGCCCCTCGGACAGGGGGCAATCAGCCCCAGCATTTT. It codes for CASSGAPRTGGNQPQHF. V gene TRBV2 combines with J gene TRBJ1-5; 9 nucleotides match TRBD1. Unmatched junction bases numbered 9, after V lost 4 bases and J lost 2 bases. The CDR3 totals 17 residues. Germline V gene lookup returns CDR1 SNHLY and CDR2 FYNNEI.

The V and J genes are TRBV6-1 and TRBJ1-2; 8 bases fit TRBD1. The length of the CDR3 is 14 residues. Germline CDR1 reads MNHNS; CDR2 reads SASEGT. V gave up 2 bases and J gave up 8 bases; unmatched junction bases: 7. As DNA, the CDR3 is TGTGCCAGCAGTGAAAGCCAGGGGGCGAGGGGCTACACCTTC. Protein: CASSESQGARGYTF.

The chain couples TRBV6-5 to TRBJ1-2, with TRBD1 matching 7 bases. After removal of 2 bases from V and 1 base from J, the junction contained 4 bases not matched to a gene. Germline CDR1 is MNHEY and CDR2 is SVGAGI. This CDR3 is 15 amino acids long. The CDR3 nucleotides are TGTGCCAGCAGTTACCAGACAGGGTTTAACTATGGCTACACCTTC. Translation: CASSYQTGFNYGYTF.

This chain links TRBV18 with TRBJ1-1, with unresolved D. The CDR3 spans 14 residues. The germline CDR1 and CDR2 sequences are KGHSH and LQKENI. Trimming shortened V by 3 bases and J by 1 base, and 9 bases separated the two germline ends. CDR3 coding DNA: TGTGCCAGCTCACCGCGGCAATCGAACACTGAAGCTTTCTTT. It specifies CASSPRQSNTEAFF.

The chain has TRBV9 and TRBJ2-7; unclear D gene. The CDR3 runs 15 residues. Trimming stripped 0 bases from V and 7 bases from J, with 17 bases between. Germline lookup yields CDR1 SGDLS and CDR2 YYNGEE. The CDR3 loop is CASSVAGSNWAEQYF. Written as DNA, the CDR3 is TGTGCCAGCAGCGTAGCTGGCAGTAATTGGGCGGAGCAGTACTTC.

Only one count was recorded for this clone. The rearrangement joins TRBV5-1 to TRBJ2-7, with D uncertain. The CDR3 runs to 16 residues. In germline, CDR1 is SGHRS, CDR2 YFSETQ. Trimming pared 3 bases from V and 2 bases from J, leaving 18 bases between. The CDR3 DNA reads TGCGCCAGCAGCTCATTAGGCGAATTTCAAACCTACGAGCAGTACTTC. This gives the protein CASSSLGEFQTYEQYF. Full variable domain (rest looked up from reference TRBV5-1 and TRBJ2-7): KAGVTQTPRYLIKTRGQQVTLSCSPISGHRSVSWYQQTPGQGLQFLFEYFSETQRNKGNFPGRFSGRQFSNSRSEMNVSTLELGDSALYLCASSSLGEFQTYEQYFGPGTRLTVT.

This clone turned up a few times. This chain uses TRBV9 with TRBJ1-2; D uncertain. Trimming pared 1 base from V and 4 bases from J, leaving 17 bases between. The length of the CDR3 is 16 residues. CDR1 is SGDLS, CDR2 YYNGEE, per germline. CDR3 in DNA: TGTGCCAGCAGCGTATTCCGAGAAGGGCAGCTCTATGGCTACACCTTC. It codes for CASSVFREGQLYGYTF.

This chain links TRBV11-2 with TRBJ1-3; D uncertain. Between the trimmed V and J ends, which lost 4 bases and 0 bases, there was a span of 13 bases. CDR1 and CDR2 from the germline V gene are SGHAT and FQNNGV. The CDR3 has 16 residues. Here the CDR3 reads CASSSPPGSSGNTIYF. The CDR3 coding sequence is TGTGCCAGCAGCTCCCCCCCCGGGTCCTCTGGAAACACCATATATTTT.

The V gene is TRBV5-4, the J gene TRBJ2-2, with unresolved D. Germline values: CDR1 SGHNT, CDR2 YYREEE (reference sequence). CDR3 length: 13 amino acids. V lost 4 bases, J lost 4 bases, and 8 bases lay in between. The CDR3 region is CASSGGFTGELFF. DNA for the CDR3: TGTGCCAGCAGCGGTGGATTCACCGGGGAGCTGTTTTTT.

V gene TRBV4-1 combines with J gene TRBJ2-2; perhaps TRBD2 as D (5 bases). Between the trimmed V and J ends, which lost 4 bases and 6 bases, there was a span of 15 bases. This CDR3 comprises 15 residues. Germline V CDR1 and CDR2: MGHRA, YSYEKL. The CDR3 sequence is CASSLPGLSPGELFF. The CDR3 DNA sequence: TGCGCCAGCAGCCTCCCCGGACTTAGTCCCGGGGAGCTGTTTTTT.

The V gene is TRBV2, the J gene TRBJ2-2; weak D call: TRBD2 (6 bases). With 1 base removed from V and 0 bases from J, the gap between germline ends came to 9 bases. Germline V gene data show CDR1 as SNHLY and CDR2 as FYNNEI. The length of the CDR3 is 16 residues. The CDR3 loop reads CASSEDVAANTGELFF. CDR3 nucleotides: TGTGCCAGCAGTGAAGATGTAGCGGCGAACACCGGGGAGCTGTTTTTT.

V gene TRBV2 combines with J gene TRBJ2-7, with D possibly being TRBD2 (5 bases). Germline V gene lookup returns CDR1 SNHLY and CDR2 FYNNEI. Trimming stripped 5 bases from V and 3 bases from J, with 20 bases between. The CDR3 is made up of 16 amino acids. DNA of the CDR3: TGTGCCAGCAGTCCTCCCCCCGGGGTGGTCTTCTACGAGCAGTACTTC. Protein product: CASSPPPGVVFYEQYF.

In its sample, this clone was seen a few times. CDR3 region: CASSLKADQPQHF. DNA of the CDR3: TGTGCCAGCAGCTTAAAAGCAGATCAGCCCCAGCATTTT. This sequence joins TRBV7-6 and TRBJ1-5; no clear D gene. This CDR3 comprises 13 residues. Trimming removed 2 bases from V and 5 bases from J, with 7 bases in between. CDR1 is SGHVS and CDR2 is FNYEAQ in the germline V gene.

CDR3 protein: CASSIETGRRSPLHF. DNA of the CDR3: TGTGCCAGTAGTATAGAGACAGGGCGGAGATCACCCCTCCACTTT. The chain couples TRBV19 to TRBJ1-6; 7 positions agree with TRBD1. V lost 0 bases to trimming and J lost 10 bases; unmatched junction nucleotides: 6. The CDR3 length is 15 residues. Germline loops: CDR1 LNHDA, CDR2 SQIVND (reference sequence).

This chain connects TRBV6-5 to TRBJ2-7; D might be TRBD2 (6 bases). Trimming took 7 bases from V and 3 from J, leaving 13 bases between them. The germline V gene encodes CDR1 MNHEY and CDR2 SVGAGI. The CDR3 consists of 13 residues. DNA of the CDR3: TGTGCCAGCATTATGACCGGGGGCTACGAGCAGTACTTC. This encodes CASIMTGGYEQYF.

The DNA of the CDR3 is TGCGCCAGCAGCCTGCAACCCCCGGGAGCGGGGGGGCCAAGTGAGCAGTTCTTC. It codes for CASSLQPPGAGGPSEQFF. The gene calls are TRBV4-3 and TRBJ2-1; 10 positions match TRBD2. CDR3 length: 18 residues. J gave up 9 bases and V 4 bases, and 18 bases lay outside the gene matches. Per the germline V gene, CDR1 is LGHNA and CDR2 is YSLEER.

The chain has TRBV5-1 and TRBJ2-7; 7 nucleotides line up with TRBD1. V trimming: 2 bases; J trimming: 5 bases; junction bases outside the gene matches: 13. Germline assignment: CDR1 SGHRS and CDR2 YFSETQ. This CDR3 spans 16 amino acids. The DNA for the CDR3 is TGCGCCAGCAGCTTAAGGGGGAGACAGGGAACCCACGAGCAGTACTTC. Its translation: CASSLRGRQGTHEQYF.

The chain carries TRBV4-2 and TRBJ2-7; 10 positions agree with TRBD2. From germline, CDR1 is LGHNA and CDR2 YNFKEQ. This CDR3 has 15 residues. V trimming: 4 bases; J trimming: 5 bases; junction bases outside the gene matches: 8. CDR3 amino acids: CASSLASGRVHEQYF. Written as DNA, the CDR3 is TGTGCCAGCAGCCTGGCTAGCGGGAGAGTCCACGAGCAGTACTTC.

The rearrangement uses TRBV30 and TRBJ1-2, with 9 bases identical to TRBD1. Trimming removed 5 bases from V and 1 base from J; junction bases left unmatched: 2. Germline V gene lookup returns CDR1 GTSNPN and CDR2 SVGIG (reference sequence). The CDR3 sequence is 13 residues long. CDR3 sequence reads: CAWGDRDNYGYTF. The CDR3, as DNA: TGTGCCTGGGGGGACAGGGATAACTATGGCTACACCTTC.

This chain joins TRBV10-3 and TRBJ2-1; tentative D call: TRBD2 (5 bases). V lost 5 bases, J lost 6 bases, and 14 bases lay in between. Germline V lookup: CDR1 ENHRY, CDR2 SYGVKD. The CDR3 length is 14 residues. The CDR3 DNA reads TGTGCCATCAGTTCGCTCCCTAGCACCAATGAGCAGTTCTTC. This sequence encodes CAISSLPSTNEQFF.

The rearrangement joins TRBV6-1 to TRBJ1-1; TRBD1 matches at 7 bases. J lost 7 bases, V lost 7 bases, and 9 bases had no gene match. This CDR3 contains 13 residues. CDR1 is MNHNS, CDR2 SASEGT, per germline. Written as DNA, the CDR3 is TGTGCCAGCACCCGCGGCCGGGACAGTGAAGCTTTCTTT. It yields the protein CASTRGRDSEAFF.

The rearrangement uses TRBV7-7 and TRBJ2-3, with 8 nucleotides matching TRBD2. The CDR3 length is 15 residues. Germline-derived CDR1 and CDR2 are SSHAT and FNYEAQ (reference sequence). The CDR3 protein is CASGPGSGGTDTQYF. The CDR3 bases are TGTGCTAGCGGCCCTGGTAGCGGGGGCACAGATACGCAGTATTTT. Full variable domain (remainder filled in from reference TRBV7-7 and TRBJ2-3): GAGVSQSPRYKVTKRGQDVTLRCDPISSHATLYWYQQALGQGPEFLTYFNYEAQPDKSGLPSDRFSAERPEGSISTLTIQRTEQRDSAMYRCASGPGSGGTDTQYFGPGTRLTVL.

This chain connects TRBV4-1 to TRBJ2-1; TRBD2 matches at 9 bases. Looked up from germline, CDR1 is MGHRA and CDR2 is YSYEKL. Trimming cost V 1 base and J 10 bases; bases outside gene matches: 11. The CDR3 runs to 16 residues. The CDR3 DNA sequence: TGCGCCAGCAGCCAAGCGGCGGGGGGGCTCTGGCCAGAGCAGTTCTTC. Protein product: CASSQAAGGLWPEQFF.

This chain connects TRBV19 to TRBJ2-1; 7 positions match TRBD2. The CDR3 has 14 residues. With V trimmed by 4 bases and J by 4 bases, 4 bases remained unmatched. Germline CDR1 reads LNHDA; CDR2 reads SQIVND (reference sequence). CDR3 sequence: CASSKGAGYNEQFF. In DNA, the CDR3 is TGTGCCAGTAGTAAAGGAGCGGGGTACAATGAGCAGTTCTTC.

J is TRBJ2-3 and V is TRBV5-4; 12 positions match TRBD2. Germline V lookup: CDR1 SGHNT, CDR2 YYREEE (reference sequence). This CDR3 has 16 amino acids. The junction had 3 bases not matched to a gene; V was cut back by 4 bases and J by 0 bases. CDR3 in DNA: TGTGCCAGCAGCGAAGGGACTAGCGGGAGCACAGATACGCAGTATTTT. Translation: CASSEGTSGSTDTQYF.

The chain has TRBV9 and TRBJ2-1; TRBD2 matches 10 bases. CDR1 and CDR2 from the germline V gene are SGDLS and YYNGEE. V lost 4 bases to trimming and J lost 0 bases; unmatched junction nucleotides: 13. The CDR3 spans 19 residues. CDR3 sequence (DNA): TGTGCCAGCAGCTTCCGAGGGGGTCCTAGCGGGGGCTCCTACAATGAGCAGTTCTTC. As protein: CASSFRGGPSGGSYNEQFF. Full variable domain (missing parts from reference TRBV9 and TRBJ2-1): DSGVTQTPKHLITATGQRVTLRCSPRSGDLSVYWYQQSLDQGLQFLIQYYNGEERAKGNILERFSAQQFPDLHSELNLSSLELGDSALYFCASSFRGGPSGGSYNEQFFGPGTRLTVL.

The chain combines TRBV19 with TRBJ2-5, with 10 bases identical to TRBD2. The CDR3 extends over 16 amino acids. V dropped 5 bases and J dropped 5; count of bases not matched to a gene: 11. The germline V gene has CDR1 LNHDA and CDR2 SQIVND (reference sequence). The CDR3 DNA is TGTGCCAGTAGTGTGACTAGCGGGTACGGGATGGAGACCCAGTACTTC. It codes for CASSVTSGYGMETQYF.

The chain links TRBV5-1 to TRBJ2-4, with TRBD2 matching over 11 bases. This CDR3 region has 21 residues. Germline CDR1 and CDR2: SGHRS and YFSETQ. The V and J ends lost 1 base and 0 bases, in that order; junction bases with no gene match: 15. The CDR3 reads CASSLFRDRRLAGLAKNIQYF. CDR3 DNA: TGCGCCAGCAGCTTGTTCCGGGACCGGAGACTAGCGGGACTAGCCAAAAACATTCAGTACTTC.

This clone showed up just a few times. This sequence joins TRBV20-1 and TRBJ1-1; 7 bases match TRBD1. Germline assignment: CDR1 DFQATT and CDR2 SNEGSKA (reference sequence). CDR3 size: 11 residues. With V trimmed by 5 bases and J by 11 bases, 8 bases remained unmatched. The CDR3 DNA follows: TGCAGTGCTCTAGGAACAGGGGTGGCTTTCTTT. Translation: CSALGTGVAFF.

CDR3 sequence reads: CASSVDGRHDEQYF. CDR3 DNA: TGTGCCAGCAGCGTAGATGGCAGGCACGACGAGCAGTACTTC. The J gene is TRBJ2-7, the V gene TRBV9; D is unclear. The CDR3 extends over 14 amino acids. Germline V gene lookup returns CDR1 SGDLS and CDR2 YYNGEE. V was cut by 0 bases and J by 5 bases, with 12 bases left in between.